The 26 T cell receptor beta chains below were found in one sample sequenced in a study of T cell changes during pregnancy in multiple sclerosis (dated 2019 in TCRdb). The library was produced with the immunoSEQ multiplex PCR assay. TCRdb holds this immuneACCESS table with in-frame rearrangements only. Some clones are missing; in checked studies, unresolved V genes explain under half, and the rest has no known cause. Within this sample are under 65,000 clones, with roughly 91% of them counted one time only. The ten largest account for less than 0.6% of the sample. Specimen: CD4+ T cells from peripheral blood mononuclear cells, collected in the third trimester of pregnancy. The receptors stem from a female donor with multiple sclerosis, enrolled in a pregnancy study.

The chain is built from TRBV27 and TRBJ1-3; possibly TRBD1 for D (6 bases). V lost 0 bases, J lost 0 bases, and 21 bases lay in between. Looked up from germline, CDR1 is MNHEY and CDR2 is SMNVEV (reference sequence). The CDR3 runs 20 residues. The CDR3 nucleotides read TGTGCCAGCAGTTTATCCACTAGGGGAGACAGGATACGCTCTGGAAACACCATATATTTT. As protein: CASSLSTRGDRIRSGNTIYF.

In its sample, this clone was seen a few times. Written as DNA, the CDR3 is TGTGCCAGCAGTTCAGGAAATAGCAATCAGCCCCAGCATTTT. It translates to CASSSGNSNQPQHF. V usage is TRBV2 and J usage is TRBJ1-5; D unresolved. V dropped 5 bases and J dropped 0 bases, with 8 bases sitting between them. CDR1 and CDR2 from the germline V gene are SNHLY and FYNNEI. The CDR3 spans 14 residues.

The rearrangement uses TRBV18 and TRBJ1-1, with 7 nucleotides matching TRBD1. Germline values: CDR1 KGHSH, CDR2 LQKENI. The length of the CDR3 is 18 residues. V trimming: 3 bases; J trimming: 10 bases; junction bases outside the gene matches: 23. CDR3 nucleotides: TGTGCCAGCTCACCCAGAAGCTCGCACAGGGGAGGCTTGATCGGAGCTTTCTTT. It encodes CASSPRSSHRGGLIGAFF.

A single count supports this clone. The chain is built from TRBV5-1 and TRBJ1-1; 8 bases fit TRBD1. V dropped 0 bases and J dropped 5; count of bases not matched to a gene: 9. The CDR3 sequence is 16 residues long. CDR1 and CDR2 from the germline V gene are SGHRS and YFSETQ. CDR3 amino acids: CASSLGDRLRGTEAFF. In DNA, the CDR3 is TGCGCCAGCAGCTTGGGGGACAGGTTGCGAGGAACTGAAGCTTTCTTT.

As DNA, the CDR3 is TGTGCCAGCAGCTTAGATCAAGGGGTTCCCTACGAGCAGTACTTC. It translates to CASSLDQGVPYEQYF. The V call is TRBV7-9, the J call TRBJ2-7; TRBD1 might be the D (5 bases). The germline V and J ends were trimmed by 1 base and 2 bases, with 12 bases remaining between them. Germline values: CDR1 SEHNR, CDR2 FQNEAQ (reference sequence). The CDR3 sequence is 15 residues long.

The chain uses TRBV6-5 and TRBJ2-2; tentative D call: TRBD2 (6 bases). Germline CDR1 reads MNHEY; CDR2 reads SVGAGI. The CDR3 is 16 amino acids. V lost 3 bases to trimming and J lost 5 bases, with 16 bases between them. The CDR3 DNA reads TGTGCCAGCAGTTATGGACACGGGACTTCTACCGGGGAGCTGTTTTTT. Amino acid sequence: CASSYGHGTSTGELFF.

The CDR3 is CASSAPGTSGEETQYF. The CDR3 bases are TGTGCCAGCAGCGCCCCCGGGACTAGCGGGGAAGAGACCCAGTACTTC. The chain couples TRBV9 to TRBJ2-5; 13 positions agree with TRBD2. J gave up 3 bases and V 3 bases, and 5 bases lay outside the gene matches. Per the germline V gene, CDR1 is SGDLS and CDR2 is YYNGEE. The length of the CDR3 is 16 residues.

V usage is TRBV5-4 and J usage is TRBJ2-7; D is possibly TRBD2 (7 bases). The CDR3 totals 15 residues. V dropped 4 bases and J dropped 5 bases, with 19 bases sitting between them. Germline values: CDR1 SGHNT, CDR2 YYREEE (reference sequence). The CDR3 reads CASSPSRVGGHEQYF. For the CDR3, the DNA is TGTGCCAGCAGCCCATCAAGGGTGGGGGGGCACGAGCAGTACTTC.

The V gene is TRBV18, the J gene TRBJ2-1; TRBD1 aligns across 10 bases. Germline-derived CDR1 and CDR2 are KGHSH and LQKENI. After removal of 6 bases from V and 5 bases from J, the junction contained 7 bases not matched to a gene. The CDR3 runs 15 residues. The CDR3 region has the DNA TGTGCCAGCTCGAAGGACAGGGGGATCAACAATGAGCAGTTCTTC. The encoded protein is CASSKDRGINNEQFF.

The CDR3, as DNA: TGCGCCAGCAGCTTTGGCGGGGATTACTACGAGCAGTACTTC. Encoded protein: CASSFGGDYYEQYF. The chain uses TRBV5-1 and TRBJ2-7; the D gene is possibly TRBD2 (6 bases). Germline CDR1 and CDR2: SGHRS and YFSETQ. With 2 bases removed from V and 3 bases from J, the gap between germline ends came to 12 bases. The CDR3 is made up of 14 amino acids.

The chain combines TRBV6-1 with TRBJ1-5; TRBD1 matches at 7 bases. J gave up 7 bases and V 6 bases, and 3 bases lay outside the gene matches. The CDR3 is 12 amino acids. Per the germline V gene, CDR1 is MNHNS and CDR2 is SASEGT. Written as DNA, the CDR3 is TGTGCCAGCAGGACGGGACAGCAGCCCCAGCATTTT. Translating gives CASRTGQQPQHF.

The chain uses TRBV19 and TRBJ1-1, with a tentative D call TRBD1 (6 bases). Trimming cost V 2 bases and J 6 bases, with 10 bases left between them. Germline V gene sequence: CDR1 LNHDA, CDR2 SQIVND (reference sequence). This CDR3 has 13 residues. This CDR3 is CASSIQGSPEAFF. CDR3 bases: TGTGCCAGTAGTATACAGGGGTCCCCTGAAGCTTTCTTT.

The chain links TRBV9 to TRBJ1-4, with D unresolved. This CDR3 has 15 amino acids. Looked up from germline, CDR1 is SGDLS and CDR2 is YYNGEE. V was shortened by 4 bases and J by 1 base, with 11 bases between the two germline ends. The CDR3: CASSRNAGTNEKLFF. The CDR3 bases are TGTGCCAGCAGCCGAAATGCGGGAACTAATGAAAAACTGTTTTTT.

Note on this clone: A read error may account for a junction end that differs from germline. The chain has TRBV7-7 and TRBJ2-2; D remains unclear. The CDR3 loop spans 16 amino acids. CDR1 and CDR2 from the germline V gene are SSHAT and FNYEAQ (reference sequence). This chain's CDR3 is CASSPSSLRGTGELFF. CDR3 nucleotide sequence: TGTGCTAGCAGCCCATCGTCCCTTCGCGGCACCGGGGAGCTGTTTTTT.

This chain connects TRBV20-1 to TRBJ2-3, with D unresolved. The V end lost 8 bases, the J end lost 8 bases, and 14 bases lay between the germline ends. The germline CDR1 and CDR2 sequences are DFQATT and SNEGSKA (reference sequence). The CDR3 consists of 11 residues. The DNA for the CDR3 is TGCAGTCCTCACGTTGACTCTACGCAGTATTTT. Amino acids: CSPHVDSTQYF.

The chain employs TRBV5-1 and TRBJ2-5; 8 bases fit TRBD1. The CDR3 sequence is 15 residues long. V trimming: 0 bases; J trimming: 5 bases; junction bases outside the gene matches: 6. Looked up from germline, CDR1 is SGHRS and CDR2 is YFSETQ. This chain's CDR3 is CASSLVPGGRETQYF. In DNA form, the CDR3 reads TGCGCCAGCAGCTTGGTCCCAGGGGGCCGGGAGACCCAGTACTTC. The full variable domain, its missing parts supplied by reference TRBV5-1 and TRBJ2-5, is KAGVTQTPRYLIKTRGQQVTLSCSPISGHRSVSWYQQTPGQGLQFLFEYFSETQRNKGNFPGRFSGRQFSNSRSEMNVSTLELGDSALYLCASSLVPGGRETQYFGPGTRLLVL.

The DNA of the CDR3 is TGTGCCAGCTCACCGGACAGGAAGAACACTGAAGCTTTCTTT. This gives the protein CASSPDRKNTEAFF. The rearrangement links TRBV18 to TRBJ1-1, with TRBD1 matching over 7 bases. CDR1 and CDR2 (germline): KGHSH, LQKENI. CDR3 length: 14 residues. The J segment lost 1 base and the V segment lost 3 bases, leaving 2 bases of the junction unmatched.

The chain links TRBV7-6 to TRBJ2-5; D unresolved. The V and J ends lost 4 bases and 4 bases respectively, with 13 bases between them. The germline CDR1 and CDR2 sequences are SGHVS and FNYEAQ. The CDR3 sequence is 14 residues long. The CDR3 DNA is TGTGCCAGCAGCTGGGCGACCGTTAGAGAGACCCAGTACTTC. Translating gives CASSWATVRETQYF.

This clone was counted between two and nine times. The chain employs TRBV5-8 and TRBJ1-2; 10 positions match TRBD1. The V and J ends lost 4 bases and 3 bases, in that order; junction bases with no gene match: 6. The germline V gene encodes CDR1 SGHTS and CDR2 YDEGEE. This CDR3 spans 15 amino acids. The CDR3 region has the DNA TGTGCCAGCAGCCCCCGGACAGGGGGATACTATGGCTACACCTTC. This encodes CASSPRTGGYYGYTF.

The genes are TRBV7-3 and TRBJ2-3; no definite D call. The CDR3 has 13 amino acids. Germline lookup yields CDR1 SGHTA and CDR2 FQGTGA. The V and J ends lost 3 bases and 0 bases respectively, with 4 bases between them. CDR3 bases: TGTGCCAGCAGCTTTAGCAGCACAGATACGCAGTATTTT. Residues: CASSFSSTDTQYF. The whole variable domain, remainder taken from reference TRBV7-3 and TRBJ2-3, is GAGVSQTPSNKVTEKGKYVELRCDPISGHTALYWYRQSLGQGPEFLIYFQGTGAADDSGLPNDRFFAVRPEGSVSTLKIQRTERGDSAVYLCASSFSSTDTQYFGPGTRLTVL.

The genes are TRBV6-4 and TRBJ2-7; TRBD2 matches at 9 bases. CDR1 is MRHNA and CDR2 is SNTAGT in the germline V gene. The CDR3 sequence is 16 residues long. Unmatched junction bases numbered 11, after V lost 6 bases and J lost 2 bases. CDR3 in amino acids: CASRGRGLALTYEQYF. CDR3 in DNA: TGTGCCAGCAGAGGACGGGGACTAGCCCTAACCTACGAGCAGTACTTC.

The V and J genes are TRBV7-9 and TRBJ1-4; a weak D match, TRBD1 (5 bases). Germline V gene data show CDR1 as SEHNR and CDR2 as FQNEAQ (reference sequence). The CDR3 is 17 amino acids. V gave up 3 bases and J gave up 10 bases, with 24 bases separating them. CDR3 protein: CASSLVAGKVSSGKLFF. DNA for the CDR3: TGTGCCAGCAGCTTGGTGGCAGGGAAGGTCTCTAGTGGAAAACTGTTTTTT.

The CDR3 coding sequence is TGCAGCGTAATGAGAGCTGAAGCTTTCTTT. It yields the protein CSVMRAEAFF. The chain carries TRBV29-1 and TRBJ1-1; D uncertain. Between the trimmed V and J ends, which lost 6 bases and 6 bases, there was a span of 8 bases. The CDR3 extends over 10 amino acids. Germline V CDR1 and CDR2: SQVTM, ANQGSEA.

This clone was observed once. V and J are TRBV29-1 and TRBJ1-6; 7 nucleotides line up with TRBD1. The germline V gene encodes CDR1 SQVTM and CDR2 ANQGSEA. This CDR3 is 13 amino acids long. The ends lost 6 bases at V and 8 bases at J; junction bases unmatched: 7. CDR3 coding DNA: TGCAGCGTGAGACAGGGCGTAGATTCACCCCTCCACTTT. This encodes CSVRQGVDSPLHF. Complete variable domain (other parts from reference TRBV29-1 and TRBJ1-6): SAVISQKPSRDICQRGTSLTIQCQVDSQVTMMFWYRQQPGQSLTLIATANQGSEATYESGFVIDKFPISRPNLTFSTLTVSNMSPEDSSIYLCSVRQGVDSPLHFGNGTRLTVT.

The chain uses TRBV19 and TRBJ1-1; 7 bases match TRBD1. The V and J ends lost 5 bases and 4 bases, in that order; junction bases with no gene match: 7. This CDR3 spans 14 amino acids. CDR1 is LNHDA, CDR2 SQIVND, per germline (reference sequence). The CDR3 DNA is TGTGCCAGTAGTGCCCGGGACAGAGGCACTGAAGCTTTCTTT. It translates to CASSARDRGTEAFF.

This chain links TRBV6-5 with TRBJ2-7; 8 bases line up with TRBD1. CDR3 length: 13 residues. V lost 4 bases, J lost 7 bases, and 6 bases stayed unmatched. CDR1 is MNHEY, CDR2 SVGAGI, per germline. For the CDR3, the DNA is TGTGCCAGCAGTTTCCAGGGGGCGCGGGAGCAGTACTTC. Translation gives CASSFQGAREQYF.